This TCR beta chain was captured in a study of tumor-infiltrating lymphocytes in primary liver carcinoma. The overall study: Male and female patients aged 30 to 69 years made up the cohort.

Germline CDR1 SGHDT, CDR2 YYEEEE. The V end lost 4 bases, the J end lost 0 bases, and 10 bases lay between the germline ends. The CDR3 contains 15 residues. Study results and limitations: Compared with tumor region pairs, tumor-adjacent and tumor-blood pairs overlapped less.

The authors made TCR beta cDNA from around 500 ng total RNA with a constant-region primer. TCR beta libraries came from three nested multiplex PCR rounds using slightly modified ARM-PCR. Primers for the first two PCR rounds were TRBV1-TRBV30 forward primers and a C-beta reverse primer (roughly 10 cycles per round). TCRdb re-derived calls from the multiplex PCR reads in MiXCR, one entry per CDR3 protein. The sample lists 310,000 or so distinct CDR3 sequences, less than 65% occurring once. This clonotype was counted at least ten times. Its antigen remains unidentified. In addition to blood RNA drawn from unsorted whole blood, germline DNA was extracted. Preoperatively, four milliliters of peripheral blood were collected.

Sample: peripheral blood. V is TRBV5-6 and J is TRBJ2-2; the D gene is possibly TRBD1 (6 bases). This TCR came from a man between 35 and 55 years old with primary liver carcinoma and hepatitis B virus infection. CDR3 sequence reads: CASSRTDTNTGELFF. CDR3 nucleotides: TGTGCCAGCAGCAGGACAGACACGAACACCGGGGAGCTGTTTTTT. Filled out from reference TRBV5-6 and TRBJ2-2, the complete variable domain reads DAGVTQSPTHLIKTRGQQVTLRCSPKSGHDTVSWYQQALGQGPQFIFQYYEEEERQRGNFPDRFSGHQFPNYSSELNVNALLLGDSALYLCASSRTDTNTGELFFGEGSRLTVL.